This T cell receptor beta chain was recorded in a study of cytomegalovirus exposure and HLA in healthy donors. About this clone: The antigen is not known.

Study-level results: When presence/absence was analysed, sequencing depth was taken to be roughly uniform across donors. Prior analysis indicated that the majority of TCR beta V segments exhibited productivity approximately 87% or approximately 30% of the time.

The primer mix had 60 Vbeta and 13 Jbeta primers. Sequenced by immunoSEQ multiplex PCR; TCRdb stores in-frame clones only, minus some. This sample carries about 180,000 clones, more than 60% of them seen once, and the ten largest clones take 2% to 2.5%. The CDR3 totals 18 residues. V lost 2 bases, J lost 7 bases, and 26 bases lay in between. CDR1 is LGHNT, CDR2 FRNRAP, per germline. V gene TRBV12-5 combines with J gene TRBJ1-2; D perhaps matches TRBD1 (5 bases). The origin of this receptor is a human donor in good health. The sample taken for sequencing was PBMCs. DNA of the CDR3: TGTGCTAGTGGTTTGACCCGGTTCGACAGAAGATCCAGCCGTGGCTACACCTTC. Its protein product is CASGLTRFDRRSSRGYTF.